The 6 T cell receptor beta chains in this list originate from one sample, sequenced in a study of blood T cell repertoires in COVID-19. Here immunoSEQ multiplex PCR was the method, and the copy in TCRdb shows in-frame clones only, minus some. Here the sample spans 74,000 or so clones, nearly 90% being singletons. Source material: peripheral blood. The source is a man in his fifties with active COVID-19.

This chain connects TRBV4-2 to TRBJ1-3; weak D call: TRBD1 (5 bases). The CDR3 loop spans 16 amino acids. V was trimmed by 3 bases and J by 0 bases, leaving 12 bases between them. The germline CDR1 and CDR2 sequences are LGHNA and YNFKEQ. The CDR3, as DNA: TGTGCCAGCAGCCATGTAAAGGGACTCTCTGGAAACACCATATATTTT. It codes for CASSHVKGLSGNTIYF.

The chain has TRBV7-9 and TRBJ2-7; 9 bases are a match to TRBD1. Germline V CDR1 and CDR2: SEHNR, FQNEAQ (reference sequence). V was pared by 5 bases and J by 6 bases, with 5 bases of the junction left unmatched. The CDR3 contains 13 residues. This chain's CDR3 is CASSLGQGGEQYF. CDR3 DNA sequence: TGTGCCAGCAGCCTGGGACAGGGAGGCGAGCAGTACTTC.

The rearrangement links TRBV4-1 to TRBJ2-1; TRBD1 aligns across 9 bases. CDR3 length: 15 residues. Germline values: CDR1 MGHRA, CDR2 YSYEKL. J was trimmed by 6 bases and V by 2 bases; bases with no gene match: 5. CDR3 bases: TGCGCCAGCAGCCAACCGGGACAGGGCGGCAATGAGCAGTTCTTC. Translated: CASSQPGQGGNEQFF.

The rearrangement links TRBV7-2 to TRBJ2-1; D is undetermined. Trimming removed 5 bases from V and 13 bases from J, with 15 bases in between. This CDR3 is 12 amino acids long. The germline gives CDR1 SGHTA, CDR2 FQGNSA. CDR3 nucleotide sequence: TGTGCCAGCAGCACCGACGGCGGATTACAGTTCTTC. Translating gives CASSTDGGLQFF.

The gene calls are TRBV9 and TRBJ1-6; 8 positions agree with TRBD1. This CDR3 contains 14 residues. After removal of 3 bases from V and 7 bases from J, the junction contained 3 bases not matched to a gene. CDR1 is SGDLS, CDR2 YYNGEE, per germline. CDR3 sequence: CASSGRTGNSPLHF. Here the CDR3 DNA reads TGTGCCAGCAGCGGAAGGACAGGGAATTCACCCCTCCACTTT.

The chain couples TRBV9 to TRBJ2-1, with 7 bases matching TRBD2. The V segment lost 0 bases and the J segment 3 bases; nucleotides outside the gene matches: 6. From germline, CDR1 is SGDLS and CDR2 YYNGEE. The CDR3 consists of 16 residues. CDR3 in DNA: TGTGCCAGCAGCGTAGTCCCTAGCGGTAACTACAATGAGCAGTTCTTC. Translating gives CASSVVPSGNYNEQFF.